Listed here are 26 T cell receptor beta chains from one sample, sequenced in a study of T cell repertoires in cytomegalovirus infection. From the reads, TCRdb called clonotypes with MiXCR, one entry per CDR3 protein. The sample holds roughly 500,000 distinct CDR3 sequences, around 35% seen once. No antigen has been assigned to these receptors. Sequenced material: cultured PBMCs, taken from culture after CMV antigen stimulation. The receptors were sampled from a human donor in good health (CMV status not recorded). Some clones in this sample may be carry-over from other donors' samples.

This chain joins TRBV12-5 and TRBJ2-7; D unclear. CDR1 is LGHNT, CDR2 FRNRAP, per germline. The ends were cut back, 2 bases at V and 5 bases at J, with 16 bases in the middle. The length of the CDR3 is 15 residues. DNA for the CDR3: TGTGCTAGTGGTTTGCCCGAATCCAGGATCCACGAGCAGTACTTC. Translation: CASGLPESRIHEQYF.

CDR3 nucleotide sequence: TGCAGCGTATACCTCCAGGACAGGTCCTACAATGAGCAGTTCTTC. The encoded protein is CSVYLQDRSYNEQFF. This rearrangement joins TRBV29-1 to TRBJ2-1, with 7 positions matching TRBD1. V was clipped by 6 bases and J by 1 base; unmatched bases: 9. The CDR3 is 15 amino acids. Germline lookup yields CDR1 SQVTM and CDR2 ANQGSEA.

The chain has TRBV7-2 and TRBJ2-7; D could derive from TRBD1 or TRBD2 (6 bases each). This CDR3 spans 17 amino acids. V was cut by 4 bases and J by 4 bases, with 23 bases left in between. CDR1 and CDR2 (germline): SGHTA, FQGNSA. The CDR3 DNA follows: TGTGCCAGCAGCTCGAACTTAGGGGGAGGAGGAATGTACGAGCAGTACTTC. Its translation is CASSSNLGGGGMYEQYF.

This clonotype was recorded a few times. This chain links TRBV12-3 or TRBV12-4 with TRBJ2-1, with D perhaps TRBD2 (5 bases). V was shortened by 8 bases and J by 6 bases, with 23 bases between the two germline ends. CDR3 length: 16 amino acids. CDR3 sequence reads: CASGQYLGGSFNEQFF. CDR3 coding DNA: TGTGCCAGCGGTCAATATCTCGGCGGGTCTTTCAATGAGCAGTTCTTC.

This clonotype was seen a few times. The V gene is TRBV7-9, the J gene TRBJ1-1; no reliable D call. From germline, CDR1 is SEHNR and CDR2 FQNEAQ (reference sequence). Trimming took off 7 bases at V and 2 bases at J, with 11 bases between the two ends. CDR3 size: 13 residues. The DNA of the CDR3 is TGTGCCAGCAAGTTCGGGGAAAACACTGAAGCTTTCTTT. As protein: CASKFGENTEAFF.

V and J are TRBV30 and TRBJ1-1; perhaps TRBD1 as D (5 bases). Between the trimmed V and J ends, which lost 3 bases and 4 bases, there was a span of 15 bases. From germline, CDR1 is GTSNPN and CDR2 SVGIG (reference sequence). The CDR3 runs to 14 residues. CDR3 region: CAWRTGPTGTEAFF. CDR3 DNA: TGTGCCTGGAGGACGGGACCCACGGGCACTGAAGCTTTCTTT.

The chain has TRBV6-5 and TRBJ2-2, with TRBD2 matching 12 bases. V lost 0 bases and J lost 4; bases outside the gene matches: 0. Germline CDR1 reads MNHEY; CDR2 reads SVGAGI. This CDR3 comprises 16 residues. In DNA form, the CDR3 reads TGTGCCAGCAGTTACTCGACTAGCGGGAGCACCGGGGAGCTGTTTTTT. It encodes CASSYSTSGSTGELFF.

The chain couples TRBV12-5 to TRBJ2-5; D perhaps matches TRBD1 (5 bases). Germline values: CDR1 LGHNT, CDR2 FRNRAP. CDR3 length equals 12 residues. V gave up 6 bases and J gave up 4 bases, with 9 bases separating them. The chain's CDR3 is CASGAGIETQYF. CDR3 nucleotides: TGTGCTAGTGGGGCAGGGATAGAGACCCAGTACTTC. The whole variable domain, filled in from reference TRBV12-5 and TRBJ2-5, reads DARVTQTPRHKVTEMGQEVTMRCQPILGHNTVFWYRQTMMQGLELLAYFRNRAPLDDSGMPKDRFSAEMPDATLATLKIQPSEPRDSAVYFCASGAGIETQYFGPGTRLLVL.

This clonotype was detected many times. V is TRBV6-1 and J is TRBJ2-7; TRBD2 agrees at 7 bases. CDR3 length: 12 amino acids. Per the germline V gene, CDR1 is MNHNS and CDR2 is SASEGT. The V and J ends lost 2 bases and 7 bases, in that order; junction bases with no gene match: 2. The CDR3 protein is CASSELGGEQYF. The CDR3 coding sequence is TGTGCCAGCAGTGAATTGGGAGGGGAGCAGTACTTC.

This clonotype appeared a few times. The chain carries TRBV19 and TRBJ1-1, with D unclear. V was cut by 5 bases and J by 1 base, with 8 bases left in between. CDR3 size: 13 residues. Looked up from germline, CDR1 is LNHDA and CDR2 is SQIVND (reference sequence). The chain's CDR3 is CASSFEANTEAFF. CDR3 DNA sequence: TGTGCCAGTAGTTTCGAGGCGAACACTGAAGCTTTCTTT. Filled out from reference TRBV19 and TRBJ1-1, the complete variable domain reads DGGITQSPKYLFRKEGQNVTLSCEQNLNHDAMYWYRQDPGQGLRLIYYSQIVNDFQKGDIAEGYSVSREKKESFPLTVTSAQKNPTAFYLCASSFEANTEAFFGQGTRLTVV.

This clonotype was seen more than once but under ten times. The V and J genes are TRBV7-2 and TRBJ1-3; D remains unclear. The V end lost 2 bases, the J end lost 3 bases, and 11 bases lay between the germline ends. The CDR3 has 15 residues. CDR1 SGHTA and CDR2 FQGNSA come from the germline V gene. CDR3 DNA: TGTGCCAGCAGCTTACGACAAACGTATGGAAACACCATATATTTT. Translating it yields CASSLRQTYGNTIYF.

V usage is TRBV25-1 and J usage is TRBJ2-1; TRBD1 is a possible D gene (6 bases). There are 15 residues in the CDR3. In germline, CDR1 is MGHDK, CDR2 SYGVNS. V gave up 5 bases and J gave up 6 bases, with 17 bases separating them. The CDR3 spells CASSFDRSPLNEQFF. In nucleotides, the CDR3 is TGTGCCAGCAGTTTCGACAGGTCGCCCCTCAATGAGCAGTTCTTC. The complete variable domain, with remaining parts taken from reference TRBV25-1 and TRBJ2-1, reads EADIYQTPRYLVIGTGKKITLECSQTMGHDKMYWYQQDPGMELHLIHYSYGVNSTEKGDLSSESTVSRIRTEHFPLTLESARPSHTSQYLCASSFDRSPLNEQFFGPGTRLTVL.

The V gene is TRBV28, the J gene TRBJ2-3, with D possibly matching TRBD1 (5 bases). V was cut by 5 bases and J by 2 bases, with 17 bases left in between. The CDR3 loop spans 16 amino acids. The germline V gene has CDR1 MDHEN and CDR2 SYDVKM. The CDR3 nucleotides are TGTGCCAGCAGTCCAGGGCCCTCAGAGACCACAGATACGCAGTATTTT. Encoded protein: CASSPGPSETTDTQYF.

This clonotype was counted a single time. The genes are TRBV20-1 and TRBJ2-7; no firm D call. Trimming stripped 5 bases from V and 3 bases from J, with 8 bases between. The CDR3 has 11 amino acids. The germline V gene has CDR1 DFQATT and CDR2 SNEGSKA (reference sequence). The CDR3 DNA sequence: TGCAGTGCTCGTTCCTACTACGAGCAGTACTTC. Encoded protein: CSARSYYEQYF.

The chain uses TRBV19 and TRBJ2-5, with D maybe TRBD2 (6 bases). This CDR3 has 13 amino acids. The germline V gene has CDR1 LNHDA and CDR2 SQIVND (reference sequence). V lost 6 bases, J lost 5 bases, and 13 bases lay in between. This CDR3 reads CASRVGGDETQYF. CDR3 coding DNA: TGTGCCAGTAGGGTCGGCGGGGATGAGACCCAGTACTTC.

This clonotype was seen a handful of times. The rearrangement uses TRBV6-1 and TRBJ2-2; D may be TRBD1 (6 bases). This CDR3 contains 12 residues. The germline CDR1 and CDR2 sequences are MNHNS and SASEGT. Between the trimmed V and J ends, which lost 7 bases and 6 bases, there was a span of 9 bases. The CDR3: CASNGGAGELFF. In DNA form, the CDR3 reads TGTGCCAGCAATGGGGGCGCCGGGGAGCTGTTTTTT.

The gene calls are TRBV12-3 or TRBV12-4 and TRBJ2-5; perhaps TRBD2 as D (5 bases). The ends were cut back, 6 bases at V and 2 bases at J, with 10 bases in the middle. This CDR3 has 13 amino acids. The CDR3 nucleotides are TGTGCCAGCAGCCCTAGCAGTCAAGAGACCCAGTACTTC. It translates to CASSPSSQETQYF.

This clonotype was seen only once. This chain links TRBV10-3 with TRBJ2-7, with 15 bases that match TRBD2. The CDR3 extends over 17 amino acids. Germline V gene data show CDR1 as ENHRY and CDR2 as SYGVKD. V shed 10 bases and J 5 bases; nucleotides not matched to a gene: 15. The CDR3 is CATTGTSGGKFPHEQYF. The CDR3 DNA reads TGTGCCACAACAGGGACTAGCGGGGGGAAGTTCCCCCACGAGCAGTACTTC.

The rearrangement joins TRBV2 to TRBJ2-7, with 7 positions matching TRBD1. The germline gives CDR1 SNHLY, CDR2 FYNNEI. Trimming took 6 bases from V and 3 from J; bases not matched to a gene: 8. The CDR3 is 14 residues long. CDR3 DNA sequence: TGTGCCAGCAGAGATGACAGGGCCTACTACGAGCAGTACTTC. Its translation is CASRDDRAYYEQYF.

The chain carries TRBV9 and TRBJ2-5; 8 bases match TRBD2. The germline CDR1 and CDR2 sequences are SGDLS and YYNGEE. The CDR3 covers 14 residues. Trimming at V came to 0 bases and at J to 5 bases, leaving 3 bases not matched to a gene. Here the CDR3 reads CASSVAGGLETQYF. The DNA of the CDR3 is TGTGCCAGCAGCGTAGCGGGAGGGCTGGAGACCCAGTACTTC.

This sequence joins TRBV19 and TRBJ2-6, with D possibly being TRBD2 (5 bases). V was pared by 4 bases and J by 3 bases, with 16 bases between. The CDR3 consists of 17 residues. Germline loops: CDR1 LNHDA, CDR2 SQIVND (reference sequence). The CDR3 protein is CASSRDGETLGANVLTF. The CDR3 DNA is TGTGCCAGTAGTAGAGACGGGGAAACACTTGGGGCCAACGTCCTGACTTTC.

The V and J genes are TRBV24-1 and TRBJ2-5; no clear D gene. There are 13 residues in the CDR3. The germline CDR1 and CDR2 sequences are KGHDR and SFDVKD. Trimming took 4 bases from V and 4 from J, leaving 9 bases between them. DNA of the CDR3: TGTGCCACCAGTGACTACAGATTAGAGACCCAGTACTTC. This translates into CATSDYRLETQYF.

V usage is TRBV29-1 and J usage is TRBJ2-7; maybe TRBD1 (5 bases). The CDR3 loop spans 14 amino acids. Deletions cut 5 bases from V and 0 bases from J, with 14 bases between. From germline, CDR1 is SQVTM and CDR2 ANQGSEA. For the CDR3, the DNA is TGCAGCGTTCTCCGGCGACAGCACTCCTACGAGCAGTACGTC. Amino acids: CSVLRRQHSYEQYV.

The chain recombines TRBV4-1 with TRBJ2-1, with 7 positions matching TRBD2. J was trimmed by 4 bases and V by 0 bases; bases with no gene match: 6. Germline V CDR1 and CDR2: MGHRA, YSYEKL. The CDR3 contains 16 residues. CDR3 residues: CASSQDITSEYNEQFF. CDR3 in DNA: TGCGCCAGCAGCCAAGATATTACTAGCGAGTACAATGAGCAGTTCTTC.

This chain connects TRBV29-1 to TRBJ2-1; the D is unclear. Trimming left V 4 bases short and J 7 bases short, with 8 bases between. The CDR3 sequence is 11 residues long. From germline, CDR1 is SQVTM and CDR2 ANQGSEA. The CDR3 spells CSVGVRNEQFF. The CDR3 DNA reads as TGCAGCGTTGGGGTAAGGAATGAGCAGTTCTTC.

This sequence joins TRBV5-6 and TRBJ2-3; TRBD1 agrees at 7 bases. CDR1 SGHDT and CDR2 YYEEEE come from the germline V gene. CDR3 length: 15 residues. V shed 1 base and J 4 bases; nucleotides not matched to a gene: 6. The CDR3 spells CASSLRGLAADTQYF. The CDR3 coding sequence is TGTGCCAGCAGCTTGAGGGGGCTAGCCGCAGATACGCAGTATTTT.